The entry that follows covers one T cell receptor (beta chain) sequence. The data belong to a study of identical twins. Each cDNA held unique molecular identifiers, and template switching gave it a universal primer site. MiXCR was run by TCRdb on the 5' RACE reads, yielding one entry per CDR3 protein. The table lists 420,000 or so distinct CDR3 sequences, less than 20% of them singletons. The sequencing input was naive T cells sorted from blood. The sequence came from a man between 50 and 59 years old in good health.

CDR3 region: CSASQRTETQYF. The CDR3 DNA follows: TGCAGTGCTTCGCAGCGCACGGAGACCCAGTACTTC. The chain joins TRBV20-1 to TRBJ2-5, with D unresolved. The CDR3 is made up of 12 amino acids. Trimming pared 5 bases from V and 5 bases from J, leaving 12 bases between. Germline lookup yields CDR1 DFQATT and CDR2 SNEGSKA (reference sequence).